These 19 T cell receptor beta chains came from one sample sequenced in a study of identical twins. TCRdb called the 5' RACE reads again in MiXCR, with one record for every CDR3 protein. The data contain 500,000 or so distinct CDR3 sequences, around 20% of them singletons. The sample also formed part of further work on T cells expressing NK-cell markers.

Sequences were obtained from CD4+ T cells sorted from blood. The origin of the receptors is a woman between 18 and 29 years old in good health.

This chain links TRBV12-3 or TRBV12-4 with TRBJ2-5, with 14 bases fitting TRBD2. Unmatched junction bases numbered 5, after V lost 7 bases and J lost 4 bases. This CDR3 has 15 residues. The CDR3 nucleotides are TGTGCCAGCACCGGGACTAGCGGGGGAAGAGAGACCCAGTACTTC. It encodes CASTGTSGGRETQYF.

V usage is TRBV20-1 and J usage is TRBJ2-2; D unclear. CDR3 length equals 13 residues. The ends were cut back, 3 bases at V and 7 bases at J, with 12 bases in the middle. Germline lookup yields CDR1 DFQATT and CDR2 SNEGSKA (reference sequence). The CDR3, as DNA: TGCAGTGCTAGGGGTATCGAGTTCGGGGAGCTGTTTTTT. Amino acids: CSARGIEFGELFF.

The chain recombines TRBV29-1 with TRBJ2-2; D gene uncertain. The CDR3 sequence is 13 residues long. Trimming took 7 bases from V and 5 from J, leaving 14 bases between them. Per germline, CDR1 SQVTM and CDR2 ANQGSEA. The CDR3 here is CSATPVGTGELFF. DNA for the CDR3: TGCAGCGCCACCCCGGTAGGGACCGGGGAGCTGTTTTTT.

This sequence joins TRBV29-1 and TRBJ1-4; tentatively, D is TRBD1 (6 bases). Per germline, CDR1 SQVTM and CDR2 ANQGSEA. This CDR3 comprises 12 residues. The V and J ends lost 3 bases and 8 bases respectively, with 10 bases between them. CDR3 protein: CSVDEGGEKLFF. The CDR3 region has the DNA TGCAGCGTTGACGAGGGGGGAGAAAAACTGTTTTTT.

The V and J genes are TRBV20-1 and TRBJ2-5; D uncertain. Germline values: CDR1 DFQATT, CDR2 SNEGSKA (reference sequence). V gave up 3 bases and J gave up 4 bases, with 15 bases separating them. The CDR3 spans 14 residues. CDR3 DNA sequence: TGCAGTGCTAGGGACGGTCAGGTCCCAGAGACCCAGTACTTC. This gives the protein CSARDGQVPETQYF.

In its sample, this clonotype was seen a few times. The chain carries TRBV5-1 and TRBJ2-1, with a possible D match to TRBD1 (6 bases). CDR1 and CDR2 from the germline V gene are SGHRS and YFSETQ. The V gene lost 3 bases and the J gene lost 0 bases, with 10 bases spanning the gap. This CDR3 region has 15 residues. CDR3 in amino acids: CASSSGQHSYNEQFF. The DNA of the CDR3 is TGCGCCAGCAGCTCAGGACAGCACTCCTACAATGAGCAGTTCTTC. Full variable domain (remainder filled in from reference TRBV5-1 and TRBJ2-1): KAGVTQTPRYLIKTRGQQVTLSCSPISGHRSVSWYQQTPGQGLQFLFEYFSETQRNKGNFPGRFSGRQFSNSRSEMNVSTLELGDSALYLCASSSGQHSYNEQFFGPGTRLTVL.

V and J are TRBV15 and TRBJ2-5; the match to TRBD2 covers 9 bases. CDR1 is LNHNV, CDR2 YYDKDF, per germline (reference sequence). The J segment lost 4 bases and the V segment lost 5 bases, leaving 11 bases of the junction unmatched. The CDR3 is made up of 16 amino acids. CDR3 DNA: TGTGCCACCAGCGGCTTTTTGCGGGGGGGGGTAGAGACCCAGTACTTC. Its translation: CATSGFLRGGVETQYF. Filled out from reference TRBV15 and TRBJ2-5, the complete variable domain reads DAMVIQNPRYQVTQFGKPVTLSCSQTLNHNVMYWYQQKSSQAPKLLFHYYDKDFNNEADTPDNFQSRRPNTSFCFLDIRSPGLGDTAMYLCATSGFLRGGVETQYFGPGTRLLVL.

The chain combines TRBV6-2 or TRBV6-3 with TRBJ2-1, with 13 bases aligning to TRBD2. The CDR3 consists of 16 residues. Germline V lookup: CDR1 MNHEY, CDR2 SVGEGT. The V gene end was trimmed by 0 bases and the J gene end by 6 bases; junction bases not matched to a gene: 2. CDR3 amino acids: CASSYSGTSGVNEQFF. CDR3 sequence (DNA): TGTGCCAGCAGTTACTCAGGGACTAGCGGGGTCAATGAGCAGTTCTTC.

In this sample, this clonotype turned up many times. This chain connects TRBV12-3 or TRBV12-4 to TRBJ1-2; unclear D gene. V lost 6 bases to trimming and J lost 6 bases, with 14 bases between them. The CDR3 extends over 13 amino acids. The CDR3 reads CASSKRKNDGYTF. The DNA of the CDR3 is TGTGCCAGCAGCAAGCGGAAAAACGATGGCTACACCTTC.

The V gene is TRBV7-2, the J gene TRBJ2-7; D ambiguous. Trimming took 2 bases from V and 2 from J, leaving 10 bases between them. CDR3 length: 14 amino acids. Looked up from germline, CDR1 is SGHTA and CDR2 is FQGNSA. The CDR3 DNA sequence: TGTGCCAGCAGCTTAAGGGTAAACACCTACGAGCAGTACTTC. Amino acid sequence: CASSLRVNTYEQYF.

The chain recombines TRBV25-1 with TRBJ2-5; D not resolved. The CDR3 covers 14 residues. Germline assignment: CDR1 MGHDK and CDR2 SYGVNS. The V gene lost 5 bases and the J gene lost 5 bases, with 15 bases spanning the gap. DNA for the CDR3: TGTGCCAGCAGTCGGCACCAAAGGGCGGAGACCCAGTACTTC. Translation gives CASSRHQRAETQYF.

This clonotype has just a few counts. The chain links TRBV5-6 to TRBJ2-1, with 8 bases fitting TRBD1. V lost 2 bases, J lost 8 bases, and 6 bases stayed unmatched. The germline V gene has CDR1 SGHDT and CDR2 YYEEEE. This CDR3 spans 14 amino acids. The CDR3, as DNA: TGTGCCAGCAGCTTTGGACAGGGCCGCGATGAGCAGTTCTTC. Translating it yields CASSFGQGRDEQFF. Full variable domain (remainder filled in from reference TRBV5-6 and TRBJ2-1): DAGVTQSPTHLIKTRGQQVTLRCSPKSGHDTVSWYQQALGQGPQFIFQYYEEEERQRGNFPDRFSGHQFPNYSSELNVNALLLGDSALYLCASSFGQGRDEQFFGPGTRLTVL.

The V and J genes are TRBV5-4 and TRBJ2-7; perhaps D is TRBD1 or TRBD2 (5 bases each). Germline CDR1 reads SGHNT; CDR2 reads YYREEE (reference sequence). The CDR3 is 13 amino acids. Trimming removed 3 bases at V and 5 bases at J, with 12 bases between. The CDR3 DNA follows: TGTGCCAGCAGCTGGGGGAGATTTGACGAGCAGTACTTC. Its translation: CASSWGRFDEQYF.

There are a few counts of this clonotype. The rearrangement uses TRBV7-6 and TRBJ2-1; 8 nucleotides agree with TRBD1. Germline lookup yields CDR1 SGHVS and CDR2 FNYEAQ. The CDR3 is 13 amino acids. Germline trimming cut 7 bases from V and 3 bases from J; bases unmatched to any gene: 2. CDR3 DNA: TGTGCCAGCATCGGACAGGGCTACAATGAGCAGTTCTTC. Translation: CASIGQGYNEQFF.

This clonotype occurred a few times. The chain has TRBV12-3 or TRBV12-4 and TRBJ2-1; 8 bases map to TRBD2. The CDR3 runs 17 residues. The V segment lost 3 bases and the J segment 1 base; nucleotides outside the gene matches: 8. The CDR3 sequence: CASSFVSGRGSYNEQFF. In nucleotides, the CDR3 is TGTGCCAGCAGTTTTGTCAGCGGGAGAGGGTCCTACAATGAGCAGTTCTTC.

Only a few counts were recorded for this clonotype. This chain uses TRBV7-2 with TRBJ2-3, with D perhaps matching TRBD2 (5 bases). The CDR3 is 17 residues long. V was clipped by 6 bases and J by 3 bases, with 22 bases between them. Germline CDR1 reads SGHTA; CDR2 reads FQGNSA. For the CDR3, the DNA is TGTGCCAGCAGTTTAAGACCTCGGCCTTCGGGGACAGATACGCAGTATTTT. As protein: CASSLRPRPSGTDTQYF.

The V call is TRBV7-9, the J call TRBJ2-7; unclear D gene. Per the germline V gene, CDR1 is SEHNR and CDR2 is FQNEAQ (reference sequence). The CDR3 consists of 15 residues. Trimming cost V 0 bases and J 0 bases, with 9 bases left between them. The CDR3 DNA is TGTGCCAGCAGCTTAGCGGCCAGCCTCTCCTACGAGCAGTACTTC. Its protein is CASSLAASLSYEQYF.

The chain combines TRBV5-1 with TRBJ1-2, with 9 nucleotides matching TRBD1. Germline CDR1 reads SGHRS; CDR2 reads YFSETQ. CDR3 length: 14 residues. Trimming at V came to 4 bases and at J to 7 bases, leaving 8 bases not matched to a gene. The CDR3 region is CASSPTTGGGGYTF. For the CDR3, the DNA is TGCGCCAGCAGCCCGACCACAGGGGGCGGTGGCTACACCTTC.

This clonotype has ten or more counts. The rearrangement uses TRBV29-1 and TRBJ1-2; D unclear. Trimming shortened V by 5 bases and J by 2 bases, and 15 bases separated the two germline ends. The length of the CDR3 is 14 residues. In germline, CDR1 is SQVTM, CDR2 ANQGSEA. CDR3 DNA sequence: TGCAGCGTTAGAGATGGACGATCGAACTATGGCTACACCTTC. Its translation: CSVRDGRSNYGYTF. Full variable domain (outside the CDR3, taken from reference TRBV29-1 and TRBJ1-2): SAVISQKPSRDICQRGTSLTIQCQVDSQVTMMFWYRQQPGQSLTLIATANQGSEATYESGFVIDKFPISRPNLTFSTLTVSNMSPEDSSIYLCSVRDGRSNYGYTFGSGTRLTVV.